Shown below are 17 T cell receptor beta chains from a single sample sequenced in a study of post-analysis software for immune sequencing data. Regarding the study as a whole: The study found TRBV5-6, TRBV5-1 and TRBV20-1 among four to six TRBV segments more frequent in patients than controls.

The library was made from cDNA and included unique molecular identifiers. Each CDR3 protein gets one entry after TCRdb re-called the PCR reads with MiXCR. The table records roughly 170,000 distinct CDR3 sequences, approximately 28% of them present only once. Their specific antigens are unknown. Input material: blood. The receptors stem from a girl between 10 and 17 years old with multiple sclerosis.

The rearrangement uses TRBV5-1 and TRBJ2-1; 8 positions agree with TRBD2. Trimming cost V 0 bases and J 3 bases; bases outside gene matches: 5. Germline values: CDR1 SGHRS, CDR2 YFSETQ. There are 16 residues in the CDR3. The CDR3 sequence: CASSLAPAGDYNEQFF. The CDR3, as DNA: TGCGCCAGCAGCTTGGCCCCAGCGGGAGACTACAATGAGCAGTTCTTC.

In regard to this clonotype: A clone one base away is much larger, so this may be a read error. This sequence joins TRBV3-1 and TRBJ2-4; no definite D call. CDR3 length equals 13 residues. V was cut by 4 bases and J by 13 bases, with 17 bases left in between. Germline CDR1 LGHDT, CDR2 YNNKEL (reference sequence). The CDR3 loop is CASSPGSYNEQYF. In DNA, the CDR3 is TGTGCCAGCAGCCCTGGGTCTTACAATGAGCAGTACTTC.

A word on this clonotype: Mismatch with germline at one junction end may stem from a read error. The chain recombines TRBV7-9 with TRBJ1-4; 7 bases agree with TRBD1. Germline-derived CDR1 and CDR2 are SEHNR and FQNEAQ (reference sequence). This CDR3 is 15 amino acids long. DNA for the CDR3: TGTGCCAGCAGCTTGGGACAGACAACTAATGTAAAACTGTTTTTT. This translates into CASSLGQTTNVKLFF.

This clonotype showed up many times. This CDR3 is CASSSKIRGPDSPLHF. The CDR3 nucleotides are TGCGCCAGCAGCTCCAAAATCAGGGGGCCGGATTCACCCCTCCACTTT. The chain links TRBV5-1 to TRBJ1-6; 8 positions agree with TRBD1. Unmatched junction bases numbered 10, after V lost 3 bases and J lost 8 bases. This CDR3 region has 16 residues. Germline V lookup: CDR1 SGHRS, CDR2 YFSETQ.

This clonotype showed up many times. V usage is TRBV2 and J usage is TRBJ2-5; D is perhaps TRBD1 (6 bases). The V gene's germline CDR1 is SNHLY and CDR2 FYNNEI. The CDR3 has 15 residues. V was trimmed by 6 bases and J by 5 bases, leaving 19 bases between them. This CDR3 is CASRWAQTGSETQYF. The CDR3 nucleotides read TGTGCCAGCAGGTGGGCCCAAACAGGGTCGGAGACCCAGTACTTC.

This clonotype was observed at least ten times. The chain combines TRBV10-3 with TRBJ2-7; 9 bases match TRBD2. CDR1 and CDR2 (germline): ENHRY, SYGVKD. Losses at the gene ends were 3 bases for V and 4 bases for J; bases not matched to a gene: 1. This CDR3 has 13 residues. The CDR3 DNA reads TGTGCCATCAGTGATAGCGGGAGTTACGAGCAGTACTTC. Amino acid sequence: CAISDSGSYEQYF.

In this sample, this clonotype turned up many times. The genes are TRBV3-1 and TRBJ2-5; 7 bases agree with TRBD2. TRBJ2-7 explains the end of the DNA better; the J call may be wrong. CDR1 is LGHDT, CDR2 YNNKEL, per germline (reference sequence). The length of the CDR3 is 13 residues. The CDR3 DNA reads TGTGCCAGCAGTCTGGGAGGGCATGGCGAGCAGTACTTC. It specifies CASSLGGHGEQYF.

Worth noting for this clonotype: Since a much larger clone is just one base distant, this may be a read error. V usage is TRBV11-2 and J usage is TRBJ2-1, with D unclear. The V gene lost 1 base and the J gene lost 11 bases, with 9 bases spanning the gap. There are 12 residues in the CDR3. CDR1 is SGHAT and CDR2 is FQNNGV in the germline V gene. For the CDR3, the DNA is TGTGCCAGCAGCTTAGGGCGAGATAAGCAGTTCTTC. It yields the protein CASSLGRDKQFF.

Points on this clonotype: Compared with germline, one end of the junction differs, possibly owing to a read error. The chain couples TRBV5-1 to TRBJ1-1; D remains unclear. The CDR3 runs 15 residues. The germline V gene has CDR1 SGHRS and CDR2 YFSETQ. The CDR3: CASSLGLRMNAEAFF. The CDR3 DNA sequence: TGCGCCAGCAGCTTGGGGCTTAGGATGAACGCTGAAGCTTTCTTT.

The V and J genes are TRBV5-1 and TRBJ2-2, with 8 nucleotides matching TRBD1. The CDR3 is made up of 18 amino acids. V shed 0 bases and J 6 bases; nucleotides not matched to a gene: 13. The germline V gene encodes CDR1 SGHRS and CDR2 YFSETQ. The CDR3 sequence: CASSLASLMQGAAGELFF. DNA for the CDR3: TGCGCCAGCAGCTTGGCCTCCTTGATGCAGGGGGCTGCCGGGGAGCTGTTTTTT.

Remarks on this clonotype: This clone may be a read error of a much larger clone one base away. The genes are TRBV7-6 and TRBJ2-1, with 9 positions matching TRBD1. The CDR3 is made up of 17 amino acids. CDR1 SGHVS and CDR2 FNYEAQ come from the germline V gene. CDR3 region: CANSNTGGPPLKNEQFF. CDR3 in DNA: TGTGCCAACAGCAACACAGGGGGCCCTCCCTTAAAGAATGAGCAGTTCTTC.

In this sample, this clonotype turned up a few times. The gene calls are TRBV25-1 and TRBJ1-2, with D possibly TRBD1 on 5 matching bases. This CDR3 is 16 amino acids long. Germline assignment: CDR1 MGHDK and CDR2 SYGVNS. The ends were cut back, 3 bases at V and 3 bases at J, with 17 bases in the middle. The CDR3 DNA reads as TGTGCCAGCAGTGATCGGTCGACAGCGAGGGACTATGGCTACACCTTC. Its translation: CASSDRSTARDYGYTF.

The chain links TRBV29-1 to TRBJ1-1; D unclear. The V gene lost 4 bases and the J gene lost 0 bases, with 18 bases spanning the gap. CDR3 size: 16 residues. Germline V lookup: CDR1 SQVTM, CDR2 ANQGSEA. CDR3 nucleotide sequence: TGCAGCGTTGCTCTTCACAGTCTTAACATGAACACTGAAGCTTTCTTT. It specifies CSVALHSLNMNTEAFF.

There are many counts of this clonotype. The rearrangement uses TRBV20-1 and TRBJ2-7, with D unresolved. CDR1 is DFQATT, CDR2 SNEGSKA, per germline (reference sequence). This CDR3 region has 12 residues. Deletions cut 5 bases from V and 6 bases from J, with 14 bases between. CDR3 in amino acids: CSAFRSGSEQYF. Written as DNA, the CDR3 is TGCAGTGCTTTCAGGTCTGGCAGCGAGCAGTACTTC.

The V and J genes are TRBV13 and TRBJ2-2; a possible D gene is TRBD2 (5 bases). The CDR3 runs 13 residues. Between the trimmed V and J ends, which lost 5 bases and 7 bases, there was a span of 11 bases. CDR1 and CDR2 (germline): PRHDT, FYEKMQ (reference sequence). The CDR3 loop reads CASSPGEGGELFF. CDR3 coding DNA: TGTGCCAGCAGCCCCGGGGAAGGCGGGGAGCTGTTTTTT.

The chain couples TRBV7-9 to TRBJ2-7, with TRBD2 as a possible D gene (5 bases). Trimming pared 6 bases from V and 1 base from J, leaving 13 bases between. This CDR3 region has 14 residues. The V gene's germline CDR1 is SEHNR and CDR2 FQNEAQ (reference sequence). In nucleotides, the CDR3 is TGTGCCAGCAGTTATAGCGCCCCTTCCTACGAGCAGTACTTC. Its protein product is CASSYSAPSYEQYF.

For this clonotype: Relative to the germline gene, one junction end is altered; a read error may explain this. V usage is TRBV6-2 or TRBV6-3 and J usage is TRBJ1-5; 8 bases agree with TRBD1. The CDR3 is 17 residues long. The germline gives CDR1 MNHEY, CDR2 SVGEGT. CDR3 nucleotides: TGTGCCAGCAGTTATACTTTGGCAGGGGGCTTCCATCAGCCCCGGCATTTT. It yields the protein CASSYTLAGGFHQPRHF.